Given below is one T cell receptor beta chain in context. The antigen is not known. This entry belongs to a study of cytotoxic CD8 clonotypes in ibrutinib-treated CLL. Study summary: Results showed some 24 partial and 2 complete responses; following median about 68 months, roughly 15 remained remitted, approximately twelve advanced. Mean productive templates were around 240,000; mean productive rearrangements were 94,082. General study findings and limits: Higher clonality was seen at ibrutinib response and a return toward baseline at progression.

Only in-frame clones appear in the TCRdb table, and some are missing; sequencing was by immunoSEQ multiplex PCR. Here the sample spans nearly 85,000 clones, around 75% being singletons. The CDR3 extends over 13 amino acids. CDR1 and CDR2 (germline): SGHDT, YYEEEE. The ends were cut back, 2 bases at V and 3 bases at J, with 6 bases in the middle. The chain couples TRBV5-6 to TRBJ1-5; unclear D gene. The sequence came from a human donor with chronic lymphocytic leukemia. Source: PBMCs, taken after 12 months of ibrutinib treatment. CDR3 region: CASSFGPNQPQHF. CDR3 nucleotides: TGTGCCAGCAGCTTTGGGCCCAATCAGCCCCAGCATTTT.